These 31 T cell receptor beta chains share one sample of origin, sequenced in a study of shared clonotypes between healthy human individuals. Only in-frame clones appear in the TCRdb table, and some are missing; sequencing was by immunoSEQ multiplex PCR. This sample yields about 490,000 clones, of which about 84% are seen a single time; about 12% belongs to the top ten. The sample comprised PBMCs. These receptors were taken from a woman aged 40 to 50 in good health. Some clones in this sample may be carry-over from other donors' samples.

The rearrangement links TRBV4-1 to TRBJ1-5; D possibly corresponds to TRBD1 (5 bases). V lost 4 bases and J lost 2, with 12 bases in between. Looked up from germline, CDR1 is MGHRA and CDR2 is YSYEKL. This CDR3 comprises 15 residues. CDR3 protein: CASSPQVMGNQPQHF. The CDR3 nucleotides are TGCGCCAGCAGCCCACAGGTTATGGGCAATCAGCCCCAGCATTTT.

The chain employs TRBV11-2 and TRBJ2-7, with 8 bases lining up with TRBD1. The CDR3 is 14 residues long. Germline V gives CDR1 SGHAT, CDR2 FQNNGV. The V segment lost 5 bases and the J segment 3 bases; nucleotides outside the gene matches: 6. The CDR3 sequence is CASSVQGVFYEQYF. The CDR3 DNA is TGTGCCAGCAGCGTACAGGGGGTTTTCTACGAGCAGTACTTC.

CDR3 DNA: TGTGCCAGCAGTGCATGGCCTAGCGGGAACCAAGAGACCCAGTACTTC. This encodes CASSAWPSGNQETQYF. The chain links TRBV2 to TRBJ2-5; 9 bases are a match to TRBD2. Germline-derived CDR1 and CDR2 are SNHLY and FYNNEI. CDR3 length equals 16 residues. Trimming at V came to 4 bases and at J to 0 bases, leaving 6 bases not matched to a gene.

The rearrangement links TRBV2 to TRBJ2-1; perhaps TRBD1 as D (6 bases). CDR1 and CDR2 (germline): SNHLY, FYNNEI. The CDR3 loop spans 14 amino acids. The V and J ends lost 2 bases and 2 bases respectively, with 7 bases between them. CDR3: CASSESGAYNEQFF. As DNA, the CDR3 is TGTGCCAGCAGTGAATCAGGGGCCTACAATGAGCAGTTCTTC.

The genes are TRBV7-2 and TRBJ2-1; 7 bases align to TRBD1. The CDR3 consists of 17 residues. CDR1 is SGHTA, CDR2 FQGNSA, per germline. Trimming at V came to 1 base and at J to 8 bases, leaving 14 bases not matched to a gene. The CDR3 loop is CASSLVGTAFFTHEQFF. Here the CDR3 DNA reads TGTGCCAGCAGCTTAGTGGGGACAGCTTTCTTCACACATGAGCAGTTCTTC.

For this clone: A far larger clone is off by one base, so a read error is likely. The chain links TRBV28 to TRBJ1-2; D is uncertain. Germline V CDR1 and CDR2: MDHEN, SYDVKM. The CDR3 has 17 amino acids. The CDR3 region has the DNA TGTGTCAGCAGTTTAGCTCGGTCACCTGCTATTAACTATGGCTACACCTTC. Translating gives CVSSLARSPAINYGYTF.

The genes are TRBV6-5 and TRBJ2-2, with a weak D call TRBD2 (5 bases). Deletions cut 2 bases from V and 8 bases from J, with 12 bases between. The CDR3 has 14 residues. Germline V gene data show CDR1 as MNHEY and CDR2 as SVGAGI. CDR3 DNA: TGTGCCAGCAGTTACGGTCCCCTAGCAGGGGAGCTGTTTTTT. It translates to CASSYGPLAGELFF.

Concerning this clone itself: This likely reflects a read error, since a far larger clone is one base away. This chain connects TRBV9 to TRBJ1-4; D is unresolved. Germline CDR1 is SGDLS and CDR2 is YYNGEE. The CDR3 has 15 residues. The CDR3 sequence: CTSSPRSATNEKLFF. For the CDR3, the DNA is TGTACCAGCAGCCCACGATCTGCAACTAATGAAAAACTGTTTTTT.

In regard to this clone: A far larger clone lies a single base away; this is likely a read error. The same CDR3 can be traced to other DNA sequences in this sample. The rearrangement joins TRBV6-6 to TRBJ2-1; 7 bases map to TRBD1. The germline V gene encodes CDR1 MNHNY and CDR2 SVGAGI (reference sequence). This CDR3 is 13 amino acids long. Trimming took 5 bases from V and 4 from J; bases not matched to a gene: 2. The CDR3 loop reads CASSRTGYNEQFF. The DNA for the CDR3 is TGTGCCAGCAGTCGGACAGGTTACAATGAGCAGTTCTTC.

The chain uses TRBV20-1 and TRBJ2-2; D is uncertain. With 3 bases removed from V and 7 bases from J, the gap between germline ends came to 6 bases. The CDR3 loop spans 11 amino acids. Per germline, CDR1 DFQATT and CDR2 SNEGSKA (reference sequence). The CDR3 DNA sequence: TGCAGTGCTAGCGTTTTCGGGGAGCTGTTTTTT. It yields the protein CSASVFGELFF.

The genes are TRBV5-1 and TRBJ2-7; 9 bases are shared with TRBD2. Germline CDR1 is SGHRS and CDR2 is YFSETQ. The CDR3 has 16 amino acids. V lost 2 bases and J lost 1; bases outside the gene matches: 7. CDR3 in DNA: TGCGCCAGCAGCTTACAAGCGGGAGGTGGTTCCTACGAGCAGTACTTC. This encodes CASSLQAGGGSYEQYF.

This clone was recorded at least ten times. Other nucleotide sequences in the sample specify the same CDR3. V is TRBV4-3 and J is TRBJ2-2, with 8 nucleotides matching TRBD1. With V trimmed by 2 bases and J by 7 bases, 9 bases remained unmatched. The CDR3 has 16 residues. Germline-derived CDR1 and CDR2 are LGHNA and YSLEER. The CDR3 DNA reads TGCGCCAGCAGCCAACAGGGGGCTACGGATGGCGGGGAGCTGTTTTTT. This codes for CASSQQGATDGGELFF.

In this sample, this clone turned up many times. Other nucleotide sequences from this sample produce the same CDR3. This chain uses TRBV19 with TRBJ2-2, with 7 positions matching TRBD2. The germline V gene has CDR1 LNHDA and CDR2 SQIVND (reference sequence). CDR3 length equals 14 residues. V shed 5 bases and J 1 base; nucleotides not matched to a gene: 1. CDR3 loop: CASSGRGNTGELFF. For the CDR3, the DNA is TGTGCCAGTAGTGGGAGGGGGAACACCGGGGAGCTGTTTTTT.

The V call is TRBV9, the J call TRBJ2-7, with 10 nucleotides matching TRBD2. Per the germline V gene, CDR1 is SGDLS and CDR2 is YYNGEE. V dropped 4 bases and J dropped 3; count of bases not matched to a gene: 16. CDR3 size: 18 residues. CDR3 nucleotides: TGTGCCAGCAGCCCCAAGCGGGCCTTAGCGGGAGGTGTCTACGAGCAGTACTTC. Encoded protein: CASSPKRALAGGVYEQYF.

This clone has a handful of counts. DNA for the CDR3: TGCAGCGTAGCCGGGACAGGGGGCTCCTACGAGCAGTACTTC. Translation gives CSVAGTGGSYEQYF. V and J are TRBV29-1 and TRBJ2-7; the match to TRBD1 covers 11 bases. J was trimmed by 0 bases and V by 6 bases; bases with no gene match: 4. Germline CDR1 reads SQVTM; CDR2 reads ANQGSEA. CDR3 length: 14 amino acids.

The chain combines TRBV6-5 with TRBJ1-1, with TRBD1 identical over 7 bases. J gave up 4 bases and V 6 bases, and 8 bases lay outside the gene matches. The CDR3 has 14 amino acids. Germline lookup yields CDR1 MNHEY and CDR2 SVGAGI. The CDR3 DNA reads TGTGCCAGCAGAGACAGGGAGTATGGCACTGAAGCTTTCTTT. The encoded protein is CASRDREYGTEAFF.

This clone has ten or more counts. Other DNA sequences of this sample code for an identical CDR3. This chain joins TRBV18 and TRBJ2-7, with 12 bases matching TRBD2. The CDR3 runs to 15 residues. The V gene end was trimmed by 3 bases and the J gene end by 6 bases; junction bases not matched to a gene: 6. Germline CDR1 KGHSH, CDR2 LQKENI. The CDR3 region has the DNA TGTGCCAGCTCACCTACCCAGGGACTAGCGGGCGAGCAGTACTTC. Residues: CASSPTQGLAGEQYF.

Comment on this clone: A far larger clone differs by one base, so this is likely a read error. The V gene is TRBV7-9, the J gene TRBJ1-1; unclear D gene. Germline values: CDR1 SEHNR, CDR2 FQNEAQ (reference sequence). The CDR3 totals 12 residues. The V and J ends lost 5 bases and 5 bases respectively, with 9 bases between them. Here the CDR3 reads CASSPRYTEAFF. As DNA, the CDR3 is TGTGCCAGCAGCCCTAGGTATACTGAAGCTTTCTTT.

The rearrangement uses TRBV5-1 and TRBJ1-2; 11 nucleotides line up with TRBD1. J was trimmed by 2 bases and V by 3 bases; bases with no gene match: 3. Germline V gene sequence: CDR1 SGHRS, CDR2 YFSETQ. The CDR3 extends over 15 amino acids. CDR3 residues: CASSSGTGGNYGYTF. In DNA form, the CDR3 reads TGCGCCAGCAGCTCCGGGACAGGGGGGAACTATGGCTACACCTTC.

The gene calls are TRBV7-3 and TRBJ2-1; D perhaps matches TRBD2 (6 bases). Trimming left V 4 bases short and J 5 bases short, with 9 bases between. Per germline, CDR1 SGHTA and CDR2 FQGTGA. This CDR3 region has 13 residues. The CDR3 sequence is CASSWDSHNEQFF. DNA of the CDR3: TGTGCCAGCAGCTGGGACTCACACAATGAGCAGTTCTTC.

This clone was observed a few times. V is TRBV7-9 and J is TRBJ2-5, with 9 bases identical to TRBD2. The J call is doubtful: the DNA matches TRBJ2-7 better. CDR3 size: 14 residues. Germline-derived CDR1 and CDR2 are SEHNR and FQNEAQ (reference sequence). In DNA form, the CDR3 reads TGTGCCAGCAGCTCACCGGGACTAGCAAGCGAGCAGTACTTC. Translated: CASSSPGLASEQYF.

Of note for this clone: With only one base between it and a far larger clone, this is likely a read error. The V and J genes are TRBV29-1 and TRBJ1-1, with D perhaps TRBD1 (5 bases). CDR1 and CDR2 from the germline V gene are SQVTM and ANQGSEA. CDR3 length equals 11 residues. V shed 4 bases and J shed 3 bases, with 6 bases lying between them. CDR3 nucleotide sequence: TGCAGCGTTGCAGGGTACACTGAAGCTTTCTTT. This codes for CSVAGYTEAFF.

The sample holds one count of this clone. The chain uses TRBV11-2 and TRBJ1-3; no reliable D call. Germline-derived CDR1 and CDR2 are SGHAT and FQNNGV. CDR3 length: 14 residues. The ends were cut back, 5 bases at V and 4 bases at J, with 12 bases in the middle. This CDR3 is CASSPLVKGNTIYF. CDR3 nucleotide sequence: TGTGCCAGCAGCCCCCTGGTAAAGGGAAACACCATATATTTT.

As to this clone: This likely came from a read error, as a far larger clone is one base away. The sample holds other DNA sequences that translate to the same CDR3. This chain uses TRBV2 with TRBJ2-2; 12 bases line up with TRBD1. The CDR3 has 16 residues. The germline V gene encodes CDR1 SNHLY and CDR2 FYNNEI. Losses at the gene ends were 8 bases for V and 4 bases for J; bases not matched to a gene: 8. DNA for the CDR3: TGTGCCAGCTCCGGGACAGGGGGCGGTCTCACCGGGGAGCTGTTTTTT. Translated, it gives CASSGTGGGLTGELFF.

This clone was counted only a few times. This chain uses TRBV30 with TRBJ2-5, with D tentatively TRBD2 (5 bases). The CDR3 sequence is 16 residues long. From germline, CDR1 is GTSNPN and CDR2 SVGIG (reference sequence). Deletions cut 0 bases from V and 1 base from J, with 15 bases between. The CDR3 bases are TGTGCCTGGAGTGTCCCTTTTTCCGCGGGCCAAGAGACCCAGTACTTC. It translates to CAWSVPFSAGQETQYF.

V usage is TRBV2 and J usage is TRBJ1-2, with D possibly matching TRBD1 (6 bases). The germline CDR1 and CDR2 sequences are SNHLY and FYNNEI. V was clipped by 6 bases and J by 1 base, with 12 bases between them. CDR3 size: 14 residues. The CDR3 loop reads CASRADSNNYGYTF. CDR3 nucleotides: TGTGCCAGCAGGGCGGACAGCAATAACTATGGCTACACCTTC.

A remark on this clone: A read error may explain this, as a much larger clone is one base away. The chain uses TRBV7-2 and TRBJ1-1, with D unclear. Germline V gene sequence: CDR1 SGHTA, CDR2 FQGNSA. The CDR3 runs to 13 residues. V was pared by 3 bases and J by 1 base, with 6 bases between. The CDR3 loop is CASSFNRNTEAFF. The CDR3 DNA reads TGTGCCAGCAGCTTTAATAGGAACACTGAAGCTTTCTTT.

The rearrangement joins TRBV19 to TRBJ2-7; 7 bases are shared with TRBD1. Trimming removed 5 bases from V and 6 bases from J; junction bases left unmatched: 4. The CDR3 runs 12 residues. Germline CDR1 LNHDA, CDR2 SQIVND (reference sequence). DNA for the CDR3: TGTGCCAGTAGTCGGCGACAGGGCGAGCAGTACTTC. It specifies CASSRRQGEQYF.

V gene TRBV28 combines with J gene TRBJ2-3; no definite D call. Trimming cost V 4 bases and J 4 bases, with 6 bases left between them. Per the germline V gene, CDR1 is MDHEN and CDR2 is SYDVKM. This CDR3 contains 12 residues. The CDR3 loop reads CASSSPPDTQYF. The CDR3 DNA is TGTGCCAGCAGTTCCCCCCCAGATACGCAGTATTTT.

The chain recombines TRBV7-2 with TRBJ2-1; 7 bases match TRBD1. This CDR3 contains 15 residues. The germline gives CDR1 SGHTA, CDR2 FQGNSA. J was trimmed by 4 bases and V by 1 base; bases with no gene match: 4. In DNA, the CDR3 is TGTGCCAGCAGCTTAGAGCCGGGACAGTACAATGAGCAGTTCTTC. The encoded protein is CASSLEPGQYNEQFF.

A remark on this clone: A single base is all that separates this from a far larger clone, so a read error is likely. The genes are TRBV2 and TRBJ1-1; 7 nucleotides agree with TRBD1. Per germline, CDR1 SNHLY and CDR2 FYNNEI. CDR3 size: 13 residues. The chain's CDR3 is CDSRTQGTAEAFF. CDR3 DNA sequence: TGTGACAGCCGGACACAGGGGACAGCTGAAGCTTTCTTT.